This T cell receptor beta chain was sequenced for a study of siplizumab effects on memory and regulatory T cells. Trimming stripped 3 bases from V and 10 bases from J, with 6 bases between. Looked up from germline, CDR1 is MNHNS and CDR2 is SASEGT. There are 11 residues in the CDR3. Using immunoSEQ multiplex PCR, the repertoire was profiled, and TCRdb retains in-frame clones only, with some absent. The table includes over 90,000 clones, about 93% detected once. The sample was CD4+ T cells sorted from blood. The gene calls are TRBV6-1 and TRBJ1-4; D unresolved. This TCR came from a human donor in good health. The CDR3 bases are TGTGCCAGCAGTGAGTTTGGAAAACTGTTTTTT. This encodes CASSEFGKLFF.